This T cell receptor (beta chain) appears in the sequencing data of a study of low-dose radiotherapy and immunotherapy resistance in tumors. The CDR3 runs to 14 residues. The germline gives CDR1 SGHRS, CDR2 YFSETQ. cDNA synthesis used a TRAV/TRBV-specific primer set for both chains. TCRs underwent about 22 PCR cycles of amplification with a constant-region primer and V-primer adapter. MiXCR was run by TCRdb on the reads, yielding one entry per CDR3 protein. The data hold tens of thousands of distinct CDR3 sequences, with 15% to 20% observed a single time. The time point is: before trial treatment. This clonotype was counted at least ten times. The junction departs from germline at one end; a sequencing error may be responsible.

This rearrangement joins TRBV5-1 to TRBJ2-7; 9 nucleotides agree with TRBD1. Sequenced here: PBMCs, sampled before treatment. This receptor was taken from a male donor with prostate cancer. The CDR3 coding sequence is TGTGCCAGCAGCCCACAGGGGGCTACGGGCGAGCAGTACTTC. Its translation: CASSPQGATGEQYF.